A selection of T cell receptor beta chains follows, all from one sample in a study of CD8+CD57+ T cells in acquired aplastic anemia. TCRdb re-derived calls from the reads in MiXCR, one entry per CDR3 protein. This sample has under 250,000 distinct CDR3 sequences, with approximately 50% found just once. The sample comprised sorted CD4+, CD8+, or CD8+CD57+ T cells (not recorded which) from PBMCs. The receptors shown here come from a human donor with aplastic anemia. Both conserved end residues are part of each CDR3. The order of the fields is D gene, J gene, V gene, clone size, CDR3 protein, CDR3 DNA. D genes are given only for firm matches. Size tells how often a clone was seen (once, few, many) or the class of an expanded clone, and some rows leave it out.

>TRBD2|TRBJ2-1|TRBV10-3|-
CAISWTSSPVGYEQFF
TGTGCCATCAGTTGGACTAGCAGCCCCGTCGGTTATGAGCAGTTCTTC
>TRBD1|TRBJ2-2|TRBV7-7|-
CASSLSLGQSNTGELFF
TGTGCCAGCAGCTTAAGCTTGGGACAGTCGAACACCGGGGAGCTGTTTTTT
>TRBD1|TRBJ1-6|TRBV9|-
CASSLRPTGGNSPLRF
TGTGCCAGCAGCTTGCGCCCGACAGGGGGTAATTCACCCCTCCGCTTT
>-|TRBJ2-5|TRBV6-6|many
CASSLTSEETQYF
TGTGCCAGCAGTTTGACATCTGAAGAGACCCAGTACTTC
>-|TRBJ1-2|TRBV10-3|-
CAISDRDKAHGYTF
TGTGCCATCAGTGACCGGGACAAGGCCCATGGCTACACCTTC
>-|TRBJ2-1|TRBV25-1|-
CASSEFPGTVSSYNEQFF
TGTGCCAGCAGTGAATTTCCCGGGACCGTGAGCTCCTACAATGAGCAGTTCTTC
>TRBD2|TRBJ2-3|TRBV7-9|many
CASSSRAGRATDTQYF
TGTGCCAGCAGCTCCCGGGCCGGGAGGGCGACAGATACGCAGTATTTT
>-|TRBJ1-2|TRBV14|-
CASRQDFRDGRDYGYTF
TGCGCCAGCAGGCAAGATTTTAGAGACGGCAGGGACTATGGCTACACCTTC
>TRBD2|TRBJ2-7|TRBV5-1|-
CASTLLAGAGHEQYF
TGCGCCAGCACCCTACTAGCGGGGGCCGGACACGAGCAGTACTTC
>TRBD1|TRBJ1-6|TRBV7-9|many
CASSSPGQESNSPLHF
TGTGCCAGCAGCTCCCCGGGACAGGAGTCTAATTCACCCCTCCACTTT
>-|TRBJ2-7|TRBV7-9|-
CASSHQRDGNYEQYF
TGTGCCAGCAGCCACCAACGAGACGGGAACTACGAGCAGTACTTC
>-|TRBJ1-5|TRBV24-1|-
CATSPGTSGRPPYEHF
TGTGCCACCAGTCCCGGGACTAGCGGGAGACCGCCCTACGAGCATTTT
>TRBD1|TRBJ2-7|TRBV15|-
CATSVQTGDEQYF
TGTGCCACCAGCGTACAAACAGGGGACGAGCAGTACTTC
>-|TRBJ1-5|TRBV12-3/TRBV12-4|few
CASSFVIGRGSSNQPQHF
TGTGCCAGCAGTTTTGTGATCGGGAGGGGATCAAGCAATCAGCCCCAGCATTTT
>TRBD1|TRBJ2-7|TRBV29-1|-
CSVLTLTGDYEQYF
TGCAGCGTCCTTACGTTGACAGGGGACTACGAGCAGTACTTC
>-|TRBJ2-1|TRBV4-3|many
CASSQDVGSYNEQFF
TGCGCCAGCAGCCAAGATGTCGGCAGCTACAATGAGCAGTTCTTC
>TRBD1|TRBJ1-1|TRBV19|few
CASSLVKFRDRGKRNTEAFF
TGTGCCAGCAGTTTAGTGAAGTTCCGGGACAGGGGGAAACGGAACACTGAAGCTTTCTTT
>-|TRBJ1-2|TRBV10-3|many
CAISEVPPGNYGYTF
TGTGCCATCAGTGAGGTTCCCCCAGGTAACTATGGCTACACCTTC
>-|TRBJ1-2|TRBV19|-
CASSIGPRGNYGYTF
TGTGCCAGTAGTATAGGGCCCCGGGGGAACTATGGCTACACCTTC
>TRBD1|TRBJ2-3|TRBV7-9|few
CASSGDRGLTDTQYF
TGTGCCAGCAGCGGGGACAGGGGCCTCACAGATACGCAGTATTTT
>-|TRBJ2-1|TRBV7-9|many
CASSPPIGPIDEQFF
TGTGCCAGCAGCCCCCCGATCGGGCCTATCGACGAGCAGTTCTTC
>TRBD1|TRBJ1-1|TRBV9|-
CASSVGTGTMNTEAFF
TGTGCCAGCAGCGTCGGGACAGGAACCATGAACACTGAAGCTTTCTTT
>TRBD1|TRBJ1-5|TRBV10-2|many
CASRDGQGGQPQHF
TGCGCCAGCAGGGATGGACAGGGAGGTCAGCCCCAGCATTTT
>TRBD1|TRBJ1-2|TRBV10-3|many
CASGQGNNYGYTF
TGTGCCAGCGGACAGGGGAACAACTATGGCTACACCTTC
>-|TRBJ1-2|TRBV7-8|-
CASSQFRGTYYGYTF
TGTGCCAGCAGCCAATTTCGTGGGACATACTATGGCTACACCTTC
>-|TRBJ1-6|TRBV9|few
CASSWGGDKSPLHF
TGTGCCAGCAGCTGGGGGGGAGATAAGTCACCCCTCCACTTT
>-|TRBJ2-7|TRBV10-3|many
CAISESARGNKGEQYF
TGTGCCATCAGTGAGTCAGCTCGCGGCAACAAGGGCGAGCAGTACTTC
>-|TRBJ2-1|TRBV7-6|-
CASSLALRQYHNEQFF
TGTGCCAGCAGCTTAGCGCTCCGACAGTACCACAATGAGCAGTTCTTC
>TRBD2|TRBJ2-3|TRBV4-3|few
CASSLRTSGSTDTQYF
TGCGCCAGCAGCCTCCGGACTAGCGGGAGCACAGATACGCAGTATTTT
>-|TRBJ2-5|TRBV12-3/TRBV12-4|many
CASSFLGLETQYF
TGTGCCAGCAGTTTTCTGGGTCTAGAGACCCAGTACTTC
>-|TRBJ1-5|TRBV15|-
CATSRFTGSNQPQHF
TGTGCCACCAGCAGATTCACGGGGAGCAATCAGCCCCAGCATTTT
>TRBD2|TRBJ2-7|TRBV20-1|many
CSARELAGGGYEQYF
TGCAGTGCTAGAGAGCTAGCGGGAGGTGGATACGAGCAGTACTTC
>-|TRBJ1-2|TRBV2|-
CASSEDVGYTF
TGTGCCAGCAGTGAGGACGTTGGCTACACCTTC
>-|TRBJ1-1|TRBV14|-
CASSLWQASGAEAFF
TGTGCCAGCAGTTTATGGCAGGCTTCGGGAGCTGAAGCTTTCTTT
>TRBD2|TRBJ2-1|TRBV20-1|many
CSAPAGAHNEQFF
TGCAGTGCCCCAGCGGGGGCACACAATGAGCAGTTCTTC
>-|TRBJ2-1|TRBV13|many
CAKDRAAGDDNEQFF
TGTGCCAAAGACAGGGCAGCGGGGGATGACAATGAGCAGTTCTTC
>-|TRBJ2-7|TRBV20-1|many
CSARDTDRTIYEQYF
TGCAGTGCTAGAGACACCGACAGAACAATCTACGAGCAGTACTTC
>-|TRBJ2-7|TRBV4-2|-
CASSPWWVPYEQYF
TGTGCCAGCAGCCCTTGGTGGGTTCCCTACGAGCAGTACTTC
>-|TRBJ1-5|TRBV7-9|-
CASTPTIAGPQHF
TGTGCCAGTACCCCGACAATCGCGGGGCCCCAGCATTTT
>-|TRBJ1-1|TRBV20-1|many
CSALGVLNTEAFF
TGCAGTGCATTAGGGGTATTGAACACTGAAGCTTTCTTT
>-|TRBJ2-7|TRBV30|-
CAWREDKYEQYF
TGTGCCTGGAGAGAAGACAAATACGAGCAGTACTTC
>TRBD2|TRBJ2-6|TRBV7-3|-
CASSLKTSGGANVLTF
TGTGCCAGCAGCCTAAAGACTAGCGGTGGGGCCAACGTCCTGACTTTC